What follows is one T cell receptor (beta chain) and its context. Its antigen is not identified. This may come from a read error, since a much larger clone is one base off. The CDR3 runs 17 residues. The V and J ends lost 7 bases and 3 bases respectively, with 24 bases between them. Germline-derived CDR1 and CDR2 are MDHEN and SYDVKM. The data were taken from a study of tumor and adjacent non-tumor tissue in lung cancer. Study at large: The patients, 10 to 11 men and roughly 5 women, were roughly 30 to 80 with stage I to III disease.

Three rounds of nested PCR, following a modified ARM-PCR protocol, produced the TCRbeta library. From the multiplex PCR reads, TCRdb called clonotypes with MiXCR, one entry per CDR3 protein. Among under 85,000 distinct CDR3 sequences listed, over 65% were seen once. Overall study findings and caveats: Compared with tumor, normal lung showed significantly lower TCR diversity. Normal lung showed higher cumulative top 100 clone frequency than tumor.

No cell sorting was done before RNA was extracted from the tissue. More than 3 cm separated this lung sample from the edge of the tumor. This receptor was obtained from a man in his 70s with non-small cell lung cancer. The V call is TRBV28, the J call TRBJ2-5; D call uncertain. The sequenced sample was distant non-tumor lung tissue. CDR3 nucleotides: TGTGCCAGCAATGGTGGGGTCCGGGCCAGCGATAAAGAGACCCAGTACTTC. It specifies CASNGGVRASDKETQYF.